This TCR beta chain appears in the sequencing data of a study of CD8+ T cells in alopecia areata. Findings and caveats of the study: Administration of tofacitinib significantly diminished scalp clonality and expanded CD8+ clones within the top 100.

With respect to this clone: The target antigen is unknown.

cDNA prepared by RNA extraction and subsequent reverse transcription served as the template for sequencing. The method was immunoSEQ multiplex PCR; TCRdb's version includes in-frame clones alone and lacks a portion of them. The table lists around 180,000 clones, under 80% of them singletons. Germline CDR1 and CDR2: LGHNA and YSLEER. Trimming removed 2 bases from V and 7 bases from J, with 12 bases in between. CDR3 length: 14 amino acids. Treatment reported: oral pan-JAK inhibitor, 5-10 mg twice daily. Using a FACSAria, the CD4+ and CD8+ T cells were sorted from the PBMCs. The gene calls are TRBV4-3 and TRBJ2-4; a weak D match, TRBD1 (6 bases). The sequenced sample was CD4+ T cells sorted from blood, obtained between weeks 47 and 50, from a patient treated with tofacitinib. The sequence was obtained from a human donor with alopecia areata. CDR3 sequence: CASSQSGQGNIQYF. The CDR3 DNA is TGCGCCAGCAGCCAATCAGGGCAGGGGAACATTCAGTACTTC.